This TCR beta chain was captured in a study of blood T cell repertoires in COVID-19. Overall study: Material from acute and convalescent COVID-19 was sourced from the United States, Italy and Spain.

Seattle researchers signed up patients amid active infection and tracked them longitudinally. In the authors' workflow: From reference gene primer amplification, estimates of nucleated cell counts were derived. The assay was immunoSEQ multiplex PCR, and TCRdb's table has in-frame clones only and misses some. The DNA was the basis for D and trimming; V, J and clone size are from that table. The sample consists of roughly 340,000 clones, about 90% of them appearing once. Trimming at V came to 10 bases and at J to 5 bases, leaving 14 bases not matched to a gene. The CDR3 is 15 residues long. The germline CDR1 and CDR2 sequences are MNHEY and SVGAGI.

Sequencing used peripheral blood. The receptor was isolated from a woman aged 70-85 years with COVID-19, enrolled during active disease. The chain uses TRBV6-5 and TRBJ1-2; 9 nucleotides line up with TRBD1. CDR3 residues: CATESRDREWYGYTF. The CDR3 nucleotides are TGTGCCACCGAGTCCCGGGACAGGGAATGGTATGGCTACACCTTC.